This record concerns one TCR beta chain sequence. The target antigen is unknown. At one of its ends the junction is not consistent with the germline gene, which may arise from a read error. It was RNA transcripts that yielded the amplified TCR beta CDR3 regions. HTBI primers drove first-round RT-PCR of the TCR CDR3. TCRdb re-derived calls from the multiplex PCR reads in MiXCR, one entry per CDR3 protein. The table lists roughly 400,000 distinct CDR3 sequences, 20% to 30% of them singletons. On the basis of clinical symptoms, serum thyroxine and TRAb, thyroid ultrasound and orbital computed tomography, diagnoses were made. Source material for PBMCs was over 7.5 ml fresh peripheral blood. The entry originates in a study of T cells in Graves' hyperthyroidism and ophthalmopathy. The CDR3 runs to 15 residues. Germline CDR1 is GTSNPN and CDR2 is SVGIG (reference sequence). Study outcomes and limitations: In simple terms, a model built on 13 V-J features told ophthalmopathy apart from stable hyperthyroidism. In blood, most of the thyroid clonotypes expanded above 0.001 were also present.

The chain links TRBV30 to TRBJ1-3; perhaps TRBD1 as D (5 bases). The TCR originated in a man in his forties or fifties with Graves' hyperthyroidism. Sequenced sample: blood. The CDR3 nucleotides are TGTGCCTGGAAGCTAGGGACGGCCTCTAGAAACACCATATATTTT. Translating it yields CAWKLGTASRNTIYF.